This T cell receptor (beta chain) was identified in a study of T cell responses to AZD1222 COVID-19 vaccine. The study's findings and limits: Nearly half of spike-specific TCRs reportedly target variant regions that are unmutated in the B.1.351 and B.1.1.7 variants. It was only a handful of AZD1222 recipients who were seropositive at baseline.

Generated by immunoSEQ multiplex PCR, the TCRdb table keeps only in-frame clones and is missing some. The sample contains about 120,000 clones, 75% to 90% of which appear only once. This clone was found once. Its antigen is undetermined. Germline CDR1 reads MNHNS; CDR2 reads SASEGT. The CDR3 totals 15 residues. Trimming shortened V by 3 bases and J by 1 base, and 12 bases separated the two germline ends. This sample comprised peripheral blood, obtained on day 0 of AZD1222 vaccination. This chain links TRBV6-1 with TRBJ1-1, with D possibly matching TRBD1 (6 bases). The sequence came from an adult in good health. The CDR3 DNA sequence: TGTGCCAGCAGTGAGATTGGACAGTCGAACACTGAAGCTTTCTTT. Translated, it gives CASSEIGQSNTEAFF.